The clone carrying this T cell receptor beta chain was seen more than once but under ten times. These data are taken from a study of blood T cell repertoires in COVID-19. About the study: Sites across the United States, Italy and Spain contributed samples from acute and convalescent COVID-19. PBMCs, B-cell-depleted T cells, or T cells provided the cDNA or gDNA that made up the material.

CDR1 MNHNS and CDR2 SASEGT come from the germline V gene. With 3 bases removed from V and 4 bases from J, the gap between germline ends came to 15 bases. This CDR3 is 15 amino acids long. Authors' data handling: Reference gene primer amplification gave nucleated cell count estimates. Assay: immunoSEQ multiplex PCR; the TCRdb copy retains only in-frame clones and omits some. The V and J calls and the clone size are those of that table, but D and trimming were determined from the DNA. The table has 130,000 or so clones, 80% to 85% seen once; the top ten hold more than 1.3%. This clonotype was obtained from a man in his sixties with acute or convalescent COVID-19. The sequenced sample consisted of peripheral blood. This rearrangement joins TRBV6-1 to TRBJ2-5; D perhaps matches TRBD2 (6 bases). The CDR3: CASSDKAVGGETQYF. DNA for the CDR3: TGTGCCAGCAGTGATAAAGCGGTGGGGGGAGAGACCCAGTACTTC.